These T cell receptor beta chains were read from a single sample in a study of blood T cell repertoires in COVID-19. The assay was immunoSEQ multiplex PCR, and TCRdb's table has in-frame clones only and misses some. The sample yields under 300,000 clones, more than 70% seen once. Sample: PBMCs or T cells enriched from blood (not recorded which). The receptors were sampled from a woman aged 35 to 49 with acute COVID-19. Each CDR3 is given with its conserved first and last residue. Fields, in order: clone size, D gene, V gene, J gene, CDR3 DNA, CDR3 protein. D genes are given only for firm matches. A row's size may be missing; if present it is once, few, many or a size class.

clone size: NA
D gene: TRBD1
V gene: TRBV19
J gene: TRBJ1-6
CDR3 DNA: TGTGCCAGTACCCTGGGACAGGCCGGTTATTCACCCCTCCACTTT
CDR3 protein: CASTLGQAGYSPLHF

clone size: NA
D gene: TRBD1
V gene: TRBV4-3
J gene: TRBJ2-3
CDR3 DNA: TGCGCCAGCAGCCACAGCGGGACAGGGGTAACGCAGTATTTT
CDR3 protein: CASSHSGTGVTQYF

clone size: NA
D gene: TRBD1
V gene: TRBV4-3
J gene: TRBJ1-6
CDR3 DNA: TGCGCCAGCAGCCGCGGGACAGTATCTTCACCCCTCCACTTT
CDR3 protein: CASSRGTVSSPLHF

clone size: NA
D gene: NA
V gene: TRBV27
J gene: TRBJ2-1
CDR3 DNA: TGTGCCAGCAGTTACGGGGTCGAGCAGTTCTTC
CDR3 protein: CASSYGVEQFF

clone size: NA
D gene: NA
V gene: TRBV7-2
J gene: TRBJ2-3
CDR3 DNA: TGTGCCAGCAGCTTAGTTGGGGGGGGCCGGGGATCCGATACGCAGTATTTT
CDR3 protein: CASSLVGGGRGSDTQYF

clone size: NA
D gene: NA
V gene: TRBV28
J gene: TRBJ1-6
CDR3 DNA: TGTGCCAGCAGTTTATCGAACACAGGGATGGTCTCACCCCTCCACTTT
CDR3 protein: CASSLSNTGMVSPLHF

clone size: NA
D gene: NA
V gene: TRBV24-1
J gene: TRBJ1-4
CDR3 DNA: TGTGCCACCCTGCTGACGGGGGAAAAACTGTTTTTT
CDR3 protein: CATLLTGEKLFF

clone size: NA
D gene: TRBD1
V gene: TRBV7-6
J gene: TRBJ2-1
CDR3 DNA: TGTGCCAGCACCTTGACAGGGGGTCCTTACAATGAGCAGTTCTTC
CDR3 protein: CASTLTGGPYNEQFF

clone size: NA
D gene: TRBD2
V gene: TRBV5-6
J gene: TRBJ2-2
CDR3 DNA: TGTGCCAGCAGCTGGGGAGAGCGGGGGTACACCGGGGAGCTGTTTTTT
CDR3 protein: CASSWGERGYTGELFF

clone size: NA
D gene: NA
V gene: TRBV3-1/TRBV3-2
J gene: TRBJ2-1
CDR3 DNA: TGTGCCAGCAGCCTCGCCGGGGGTTTGGTCTCCAATGAGCAGTTCTTC
CDR3 protein: CASSLAGGLVSNEQFF

clone size: NA
D gene: NA
V gene: TRBV9
J gene: TRBJ2-2
CDR3 DNA: TGTGCCAGCAGCGTAGTTATCGGGGAGCTGTTTTTT
CDR3 protein: CASSVVIGELFF

clone size: NA
D gene: TRBD1
V gene: TRBV27
J gene: TRBJ1-4
CDR3 DNA: TGTGCCAGCAGTTTCACAGGGGGCCGATTTGGAAAACTGTTTTTT
CDR3 protein: CASSFTGGRFGKLFF

clone size: NA
D gene: NA
V gene: TRBV4-3
J gene: TRBJ2-1
CDR3 DNA: TGCGCCAGCAGCCAAGATAGCCCCATCGGCCGCCCTAATGAGCAGTTCTTC
CDR3 protein: CASSQDSPIGRPNEQFF

clone size: few
D gene: TRBD2
V gene: TRBV6-6
J gene: TRBJ2-1
CDR3 DNA: TGTGCCAGCACCCCTCGCGGGAGGAATGAGCAGTTCTTC
CDR3 protein: CASTPRGRNEQFF

clone size: NA
D gene: TRBD1
V gene: TRBV2
J gene: TRBJ1-1
CDR3 DNA: TGTGCCAGCAGTACAGGGGGAGGGTACACTGAAGCTTTCTTT
CDR3 protein: CASSTGGGYTEAFF

clone size: few
D gene: TRBD2
V gene: TRBV29-1
J gene: TRBJ2-2
CDR3 DNA: TGCAGCGTTGATGGACTAGCGGGACGGACCGGGGAGCTGTTTTTT
CDR3 protein: CSVDGLAGRTGELFF

clone size: NA
D gene: TRBD1
V gene: TRBV7-2
J gene: TRBJ1-1
CDR3 DNA: TGTGCCAGCAGCACGACAGGGGGCACTGAAGCTTTCTTT
CDR3 protein: CASSTTGGTEAFF

clone size: NA
D gene: NA
V gene: TRBV13
J gene: TRBJ1-5
CDR3 DNA: TGTGCCAGCAGCTTAAAGGGGAACCAGCCCCAGCATTTT
CDR3 protein: CASSLKGNQPQHF

clone size: NA
D gene: TRBD1
V gene: TRBV5-6
J gene: TRBJ2-2
CDR3 DNA: TGTGCCAGCAGCCCCCGGACAGGGGCGGGCACCGGGGAGCTGTTTTTT
CDR3 protein: CASSPRTGAGTGELFF

clone size: once
D gene: NA
V gene: TRBV24-1
J gene: TRBJ1-2
CDR3 DNA: TGTGCCACCAGTGATCCAGGCGATGGCTACACCTTC
CDR3 protein: CATSDPGDGYTF

clone size: NA
D gene: TRBD1
V gene: TRBV5-6
J gene: TRBJ1-2
CDR3 DNA: TGTGCCAGCCGACAGGGGAAGAACTATGGCTACACCTTC
CDR3 protein: CASRQGKNYGYTF

clone size: NA
D gene: NA
V gene: TRBV29-1
J gene: TRBJ1-4
CDR3 DNA: TGCAGCGCGCTCCTCGAAAAACTGTTTTTT
CDR3 protein: CSALLEKLFF

clone size: NA
D gene: NA
V gene: TRBV5-1
J gene: TRBJ2-2
CDR3 DNA: TGCGCCAGCAGCTTGATGGACAGCAGCTCCGGGGAGCTGTTTTTT
CDR3 protein: CASSLMDSSSGELFF

clone size: NA
D gene: NA
V gene: TRBV20-1
J gene: TRBJ1-4
CDR3 DNA: TGCAGTGCTAGTGGCCCAGCTAATGAAAAACTGTTTTTT
CDR3 protein: CSASGPANEKLFF

clone size: NA
D gene: NA
V gene: TRBV18
J gene: TRBJ2-1
CDR3 DNA: TGTGCCAGCTCACCACTTCTCCCCTCCTACAATGAGCAGTTCTTC
CDR3 protein: CASSPLLPSYNEQFF

clone size: NA
D gene: NA
V gene: TRBV11-2
J gene: TRBJ2-7
CDR3 DNA: TGTGCCAGCAGGGCCGAGGGTTACGAGCAGTACTTC
CDR3 protein: CASRAEGYEQYF

clone size: NA
D gene: NA
V gene: TRBV29-1
J gene: TRBJ2-3
CDR3 DNA: TGCAGCGTTGAAAGAGGATCCAGCACAGATACGCAGTATTTT
CDR3 protein: CSVERGSSTDTQYF

clone size: NA
D gene: NA
V gene: TRBV4-1
J gene: TRBJ1-2
CDR3 DNA: TGCGCCAGCAGCCAAGATGGGGAGTATGGCTACACCTTC
CDR3 protein: CASSQDGEYGYTF

clone size: NA
D gene: NA
V gene: TRBV12-3/TRBV12-4
J gene: TRBJ2-1
CDR3 DNA: TGTGCCAGCAGTCCCCTTAGGTGGGGAGCCGAGTTCTTC
CDR3 protein: CASSPLRWGAEFF